These 11 T cell receptor beta chains share one sample of origin, sequenced in a study of control samples from healthy donors and cancer patients (TCRdb year 2020). The library was obtained by the immunoSEQ multiplex PCR assay. TCRdb re-hosts the immuneACCESS table, in-frame sequences only. Its copies lack some clones; in the studies checked, an unresolved V gene accounts for under half of them, and the cause for the rest is not known. The sample records approximately 100,000 clones, 80% to 90% of which are singletons. The top ten clonotypes cover 12% to 15% of the sample. The source material was blood. The source is a man aged 25 to 45 in good health.

The genes are TRBV19 and TRBJ2-7; D is undetermined. The CDR3 covers 13 residues. Germline V lookup: CDR1 LNHDA, CDR2 SQIVND (reference sequence). V was cut by 5 bases and J by 3 bases, with 11 bases left in between. The CDR3 coding sequence is TGTGCCAGTAGTCCCGCTGCTGACTACGAGCAGTACTTC. Translation gives CASSPAADYEQYF. The full variable domain, in which reference TRBV19 and TRBJ2-7 provide the parts outside the CDR3, is DGGITQSPKYLFRKEGQNVTLSCEQNLNHDAMYWYRQDPGQGLRLIYYSQIVNDFQKGDIAEGYSVSREKKESFPLTVTSAQKNPTAFYLCASSPAADYEQYFGPGTRLTVT.

This clone came up once. This CDR3 is CAIRIQETQYF. The CDR3 DNA is TGTGCCATCAGGATCCAAGAGACCCAGTACTTC. V is TRBV10-3 and J is TRBJ2-5; unclear D gene. This CDR3 contains 11 residues. Germline loops: CDR1 ENHRY, CDR2 SYGVKD. V dropped 6 bases and J dropped 1 base, with 3 bases sitting between them.

The chain joins TRBV14 to TRBJ2-7, with D tentatively TRBD2 (5 bases). The CDR3 runs to 13 residues. V lost 4 bases and J lost 3, with 10 bases in between. In germline, CDR1 is SGHDN, CDR2 FVKESK. Written as DNA, the CDR3 is TGTGCCAGCAGCCCTTGGACTGGCTACGAGCAGTACTTC. Amino acid sequence: CASSPWTGYEQYF.

The chain joins TRBV3-1 (or the pseudogene TRBV3-2) to TRBJ2-5, with 8 positions matching TRBD2. The CDR3 sequence is 17 residues long. CDR1 is LGHDT and CDR2 is YNNKEL in the germline V gene (reference sequence). Unmatched junction bases numbered 10, after V lost 0 bases and J lost 4 bases. The CDR3 loop is CASSQDIGLASSETQYF. CDR3 sequence (DNA): TGTGCCAGCAGCCAAGATATAGGACTAGCTTCATCAGAGACCCAGTACTTC.

This clone has just one count. CDR3 region: CASSMRGLAGSTDTQYF. CDR3 sequence (DNA): TGTGCCAGCTCCATGAGGGGACTAGCGGGATCCACAGATACGCAGTATTTT. The gene calls are TRBV18 and TRBJ2-3; 13 bases fit TRBD2. Germline V gene sequence: CDR1 KGHSH, CDR2 LQKENI. V trimming: 6 bases; J trimming: 2 bases; junction bases outside the gene matches: 8. This CDR3 has 17 residues.

The CDR3 spells CAWTPRGSNTATNEKLFF. CDR3 in DNA: TGTGCCTGGACTCCCCGGGGTTCCAATACGGCAACTAATGAAAAACTGTTTTTT. The chain joins TRBV30 to TRBJ1-4; D is uncertain. The CDR3 loop spans 18 amino acids. Trimming left V 4 bases short and J 0 bases short, with 21 bases between. Germline CDR1 GTSNPN, CDR2 SVGIG (reference sequence).

This sequence joins TRBV11-3 and TRBJ1-2; no definite D call. Trimming shortened V by 1 base and J by 2 bases, and 8 bases separated the two germline ends. Per germline, CDR1 SGHNT and CDR2 YENEEA. The CDR3 runs 14 residues. CDR3 loop: CASSLGGENYGYTF. CDR3 nucleotide sequence: TGTGCCAGCAGCTTAGGGGGAGAAAACTATGGCTACACCTTC.

This chain links TRBV7-3 with TRBJ2-3; no definite D call. This CDR3 comprises 14 residues. With 2 bases removed from V and 0 bases from J, the gap between germline ends came to 6 bases. Germline V gene data show CDR1 as SGHTA and CDR2 as FQGTGA. The CDR3 DNA is TGTGCCAGCAGCTTATGGGCTAGCACAGATACGCAGTATTTT. Encoded protein: CASSLWASTDTQYF.

This chain links TRBV5-4 with TRBJ1-1; D is uncertain. Trimming took off 0 bases at V and 0 bases at J, with 9 bases between the two ends. CDR1 SGHNT and CDR2 YYREEE come from the germline V gene (reference sequence). The CDR3 totals 15 residues. CDR3 DNA sequence: TGTGCCAGCAGCTTGGGGGAAGGCATGAACACTGAAGCTTTCTTT. This translates into CASSLGEGMNTEAFF.

The chain has TRBV14 and TRBJ1-1; 8 bases are shared with TRBD1. The CDR3 contains 21 residues. V was pared by 1 base and J by 0 bases, with 19 bases of the junction left unmatched. CDR1 and CDR2 from the germline V gene are SGHDN and FVKESK. CDR3: CASSQAQGASGWGGMNTEAFF. The DNA of the CDR3 is TGTGCCAGCAGCCAAGCCCAGGGGGCGTCTGGCTGGGGGGGGATGAACACTGAAGCTTTCTTT.

This chain connects TRBV6-5 to TRBJ1-2; tentatively, D is TRBD1 (5 bases). This CDR3 is built from 14 residues. The V gene lost 1 base and the J gene lost 8 bases, with 14 bases spanning the gap. Germline V gene data show CDR1 as MNHEY and CDR2 as SVGAGI. CDR3 protein: CASSYYQGGEGYTF. CDR3 coding DNA: TGTGCCAGCAGTTACTACCAGGGTGGGGAAGGCTACACCTTC.